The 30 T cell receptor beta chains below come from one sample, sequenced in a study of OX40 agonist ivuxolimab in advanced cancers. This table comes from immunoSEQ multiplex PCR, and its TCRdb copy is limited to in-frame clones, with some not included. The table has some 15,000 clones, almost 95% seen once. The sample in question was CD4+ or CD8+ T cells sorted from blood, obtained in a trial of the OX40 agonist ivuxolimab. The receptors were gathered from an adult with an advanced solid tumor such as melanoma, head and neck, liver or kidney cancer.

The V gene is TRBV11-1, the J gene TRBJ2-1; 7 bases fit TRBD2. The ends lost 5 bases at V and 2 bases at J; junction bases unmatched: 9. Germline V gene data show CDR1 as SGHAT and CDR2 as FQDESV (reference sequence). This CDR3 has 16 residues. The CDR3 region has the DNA TGTGCCAGCAGCCGGGCCTCGGGGGGAGCCTACAATGAGCAGTTCTTC. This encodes CASSRASGGAYNEQFF. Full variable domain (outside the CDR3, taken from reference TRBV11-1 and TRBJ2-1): EAEVAQSPRYKITEKSQAVAFWCDPISGHATLYWYRQILGQGPELLVQFQDESVVDDSQLPKDRFSAERLKGVDSTLKIQPAELGDSAMYLCASSRASGGAYNEQFFGPGTRLTVL.

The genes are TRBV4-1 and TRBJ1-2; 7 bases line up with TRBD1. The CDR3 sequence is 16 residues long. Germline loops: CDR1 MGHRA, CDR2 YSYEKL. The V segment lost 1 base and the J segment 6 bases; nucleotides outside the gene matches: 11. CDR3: CASSQVTTGAPDGYTF. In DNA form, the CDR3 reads TGCGCCAGCAGCCAAGTAACTACAGGGGCCCCGGATGGCTACACCTTC.

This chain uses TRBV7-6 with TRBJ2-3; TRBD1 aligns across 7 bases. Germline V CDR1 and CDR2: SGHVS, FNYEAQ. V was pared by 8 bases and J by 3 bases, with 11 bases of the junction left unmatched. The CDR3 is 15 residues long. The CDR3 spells CASGPYRGGTDTQYF. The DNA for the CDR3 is TGTGCCAGCGGACCCTACAGGGGCGGGACAGATACGCAGTATTTT.

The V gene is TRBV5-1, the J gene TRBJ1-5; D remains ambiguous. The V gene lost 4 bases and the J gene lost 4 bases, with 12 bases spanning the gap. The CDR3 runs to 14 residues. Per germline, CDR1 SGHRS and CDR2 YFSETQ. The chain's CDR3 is CASSPGIANQPQHF. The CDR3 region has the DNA TGCGCCAGCAGCCCGGGAATCGCGAATCAGCCCCAGCATTTT.

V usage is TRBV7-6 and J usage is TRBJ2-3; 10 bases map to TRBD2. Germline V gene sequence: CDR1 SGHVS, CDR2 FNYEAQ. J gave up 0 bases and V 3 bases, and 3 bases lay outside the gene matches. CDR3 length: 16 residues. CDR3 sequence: CASSFSGGKSTDTQYF. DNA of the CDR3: TGTGCCAGCAGCTTTAGCGGGGGGAAAAGCACAGATACGCAGTATTTT. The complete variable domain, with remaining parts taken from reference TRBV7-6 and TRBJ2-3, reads GAGVSQSPRYKVTKRGQDVALRCDPISGHVSLYWYRQALGQGPEFLTYFNYEAQQDKSGLPNDRFSAERPEGSISTLTIQRTEQRDSAMYRCASSFSGGKSTDTQYFGPGTRLTVL.

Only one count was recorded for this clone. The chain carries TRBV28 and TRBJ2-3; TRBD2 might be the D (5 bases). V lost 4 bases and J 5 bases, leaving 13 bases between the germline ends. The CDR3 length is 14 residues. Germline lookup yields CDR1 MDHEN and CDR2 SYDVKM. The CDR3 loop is CASSSKAELDTQYF. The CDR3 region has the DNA TGTGCCAGCAGTTCTAAAGCGGAACTAGATACGCAGTATTTT.

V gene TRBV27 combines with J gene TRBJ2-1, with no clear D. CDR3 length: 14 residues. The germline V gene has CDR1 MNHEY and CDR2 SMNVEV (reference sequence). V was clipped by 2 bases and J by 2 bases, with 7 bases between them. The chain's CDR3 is CASSLAAAYNEQFF. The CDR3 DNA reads TGTGCCAGCAGTTTAGCGGCAGCCTACAATGAGCAGTTCTTC.

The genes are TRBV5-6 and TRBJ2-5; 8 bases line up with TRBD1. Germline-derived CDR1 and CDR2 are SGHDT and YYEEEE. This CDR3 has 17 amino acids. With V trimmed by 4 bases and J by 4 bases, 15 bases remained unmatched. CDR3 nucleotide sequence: TGTGCCAGCAGCCCCCGGGGCCCGCAGGGGGCCCGAGAGACCCAGTACTTC. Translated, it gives CASSPRGPQGARETQYF. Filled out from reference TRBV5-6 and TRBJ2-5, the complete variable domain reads DAGVTQSPTHLIKTRGQQVTLRCSPKSGHDTVSWYQQALGQGPQFIFQYYEEEERQRGNFPDRFSGHQFPNYSSELNVNALLLGDSALYLCASSPRGPQGARETQYFGPGTRLLVL.

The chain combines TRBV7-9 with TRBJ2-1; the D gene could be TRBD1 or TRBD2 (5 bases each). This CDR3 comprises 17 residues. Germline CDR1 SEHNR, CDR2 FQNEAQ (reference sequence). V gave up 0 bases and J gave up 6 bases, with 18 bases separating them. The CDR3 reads CASSLAKGPLGVNEQFF. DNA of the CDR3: TGTGCCAGCAGCTTAGCGAAGGGACCCCTGGGGGTCAATGAGCAGTTCTTC.

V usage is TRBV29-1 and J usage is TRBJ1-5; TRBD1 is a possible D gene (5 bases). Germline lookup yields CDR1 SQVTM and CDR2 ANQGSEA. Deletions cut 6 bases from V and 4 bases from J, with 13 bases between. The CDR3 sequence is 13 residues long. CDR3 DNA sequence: TGCAGCGTCGGGGCTGCGGGTAATCAGCCCCAGCATTTT. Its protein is CSVGAAGNQPQHF.

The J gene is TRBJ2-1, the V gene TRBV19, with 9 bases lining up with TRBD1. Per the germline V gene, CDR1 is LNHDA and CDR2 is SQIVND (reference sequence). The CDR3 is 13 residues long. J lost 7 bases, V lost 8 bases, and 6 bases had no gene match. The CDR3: CASGGQGVNEQFF. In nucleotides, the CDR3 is TGTGCCAGTGGGGGACAGGGAGTAAATGAGCAGTTCTTC.

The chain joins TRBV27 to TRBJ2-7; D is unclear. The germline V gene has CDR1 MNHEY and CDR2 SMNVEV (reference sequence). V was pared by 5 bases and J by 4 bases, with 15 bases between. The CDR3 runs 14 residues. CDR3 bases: TGTGCCAGCAGTCCCGGCACGGCTAGGTACGAGCAGTACTTC. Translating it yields CASSPGTARYEQYF.

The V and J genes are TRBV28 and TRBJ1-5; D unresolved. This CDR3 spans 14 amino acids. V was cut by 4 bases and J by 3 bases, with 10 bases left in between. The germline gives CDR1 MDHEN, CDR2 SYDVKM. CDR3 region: CASSSLGFNQPQHF. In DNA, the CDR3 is TGTGCCAGCAGTTCCCTGGGGTTCAATCAGCCCCAGCATTTT.

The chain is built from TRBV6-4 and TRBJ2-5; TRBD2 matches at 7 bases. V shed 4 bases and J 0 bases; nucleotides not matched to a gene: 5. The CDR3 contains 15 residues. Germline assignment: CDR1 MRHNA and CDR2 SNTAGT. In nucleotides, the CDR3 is TGTGCCAGCAGTGTGCTAGCGGAGTACCAAGAGACCCAGTACTTC. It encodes CASSVLAEYQETQYF.

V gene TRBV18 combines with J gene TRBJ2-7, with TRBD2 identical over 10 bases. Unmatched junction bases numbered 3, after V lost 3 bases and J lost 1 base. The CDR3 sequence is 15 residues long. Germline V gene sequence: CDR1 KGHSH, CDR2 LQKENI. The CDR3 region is CASSPGTSVSYEQYF. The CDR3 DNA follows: TGTGCCAGCTCACCCGGGACTAGCGTTTCCTACGAGCAGTACTTC.

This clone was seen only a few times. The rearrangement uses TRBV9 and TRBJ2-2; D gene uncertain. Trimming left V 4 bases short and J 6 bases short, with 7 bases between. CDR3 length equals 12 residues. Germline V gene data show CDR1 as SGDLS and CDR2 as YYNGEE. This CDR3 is CASSLVSGELFF. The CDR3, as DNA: TGTGCCAGCAGCCTGGTTTCCGGGGAGCTGTTTTTT.

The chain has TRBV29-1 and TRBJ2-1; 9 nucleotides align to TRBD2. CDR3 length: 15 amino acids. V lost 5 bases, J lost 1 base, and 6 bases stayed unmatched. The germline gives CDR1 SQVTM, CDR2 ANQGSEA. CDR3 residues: CSVPNLAGSYNEQFF. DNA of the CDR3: TGCAGCGTTCCCAATCTAGCGGGGTCCTACAATGAGCAGTTCTTC.

CDR3 residues: CASSLGGEAFF. The CDR3 DNA reads TGCGCCAGCAGCTTAGGTGGTGAAGCTTTCTTT. V usage is TRBV5-1 and J usage is TRBJ1-1; D is unclear. V lost 2 bases to trimming and J lost 7 bases, with 6 bases between them. CDR1 and CDR2 (germline): SGHRS, YFSETQ. This CDR3 has 11 residues.

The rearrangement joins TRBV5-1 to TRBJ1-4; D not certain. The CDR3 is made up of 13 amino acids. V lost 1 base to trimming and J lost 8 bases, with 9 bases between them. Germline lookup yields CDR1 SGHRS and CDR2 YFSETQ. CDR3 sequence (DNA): TGCGCCAGCAGCTTGAGAGGCCCGGAAAAACTGTTTTTT. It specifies CASSLRGPEKLFF.

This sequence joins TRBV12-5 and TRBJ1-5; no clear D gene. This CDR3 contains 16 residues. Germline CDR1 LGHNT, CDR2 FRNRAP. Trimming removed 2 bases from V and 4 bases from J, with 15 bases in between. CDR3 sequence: CASGLYYPGENQPQHF. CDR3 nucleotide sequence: TGTGCTAGTGGTTTGTATTATCCTGGGGAAAATCAGCCCCAGCATTTT. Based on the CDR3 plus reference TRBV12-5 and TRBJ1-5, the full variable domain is DARVTQTPRHKVTEMGQEVTMRCQPILGHNTVFWYRQTMMQGLELLAYFRNRAPLDDSGMPKDRFSAEMPDATLATLKIQPSEPRDSAVYFCASGLYYPGENQPQHFGDGTRLSIL.

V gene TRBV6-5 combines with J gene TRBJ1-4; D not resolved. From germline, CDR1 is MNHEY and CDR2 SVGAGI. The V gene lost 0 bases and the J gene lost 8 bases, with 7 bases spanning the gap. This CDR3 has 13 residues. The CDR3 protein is CASSYSTGEKLFF. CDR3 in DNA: TGTGCCAGCAGTTACTCGACCGGGGAAAAACTGTTTTTT.

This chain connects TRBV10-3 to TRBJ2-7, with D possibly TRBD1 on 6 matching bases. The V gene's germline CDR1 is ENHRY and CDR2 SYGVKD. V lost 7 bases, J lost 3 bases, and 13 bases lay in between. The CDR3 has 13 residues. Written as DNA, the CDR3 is TGTGCCATCACAGGGGCAGGGGACTACGAGCAGTACTTC. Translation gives CAITGAGDYEQYF.

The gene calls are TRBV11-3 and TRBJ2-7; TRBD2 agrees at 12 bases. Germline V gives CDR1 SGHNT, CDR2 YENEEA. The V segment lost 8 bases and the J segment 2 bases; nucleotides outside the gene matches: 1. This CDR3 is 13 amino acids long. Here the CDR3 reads CASSSGGAYEQYF. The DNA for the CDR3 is TGTGCCAGCTCTAGCGGGGGGGCCTACGAGCAGTACTTC. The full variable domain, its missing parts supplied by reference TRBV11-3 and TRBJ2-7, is EAGVVQSPRYKIIEKKQPVAFWCNPISGHNTLYWYLQNLGQGPELLIRYENEEAVDDSQLPKDRFSAERLKGVDSTLKIQPAELGDSAVYLCASSSGGAYEQYFGPGTRLTVT.

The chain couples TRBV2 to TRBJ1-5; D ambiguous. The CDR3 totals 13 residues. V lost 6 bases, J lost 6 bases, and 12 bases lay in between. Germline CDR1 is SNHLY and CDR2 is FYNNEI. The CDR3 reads CASRPDQGQPQHF. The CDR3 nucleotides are TGTGCCAGCAGACCAGACCAAGGTCAGCCCCAGCATTTT.

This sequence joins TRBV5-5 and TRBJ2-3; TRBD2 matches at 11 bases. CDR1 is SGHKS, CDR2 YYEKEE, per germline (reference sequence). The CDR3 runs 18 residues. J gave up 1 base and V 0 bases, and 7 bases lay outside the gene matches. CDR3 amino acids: CASSLVPSGGTGTDTQYF. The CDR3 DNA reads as TGTGCCAGCAGCTTGGTTCCTAGCGGGGGGACCGGCACAGATACGCAGTATTTT.

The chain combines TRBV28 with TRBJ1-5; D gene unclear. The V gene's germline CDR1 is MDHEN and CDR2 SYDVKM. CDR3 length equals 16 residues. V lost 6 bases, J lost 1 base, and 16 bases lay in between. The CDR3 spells CASRAIREGSNQPQHF. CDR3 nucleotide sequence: TGTGCCAGCAGAGCAATCCGGGAGGGAAGCAATCAGCCCCAGCATTTT.

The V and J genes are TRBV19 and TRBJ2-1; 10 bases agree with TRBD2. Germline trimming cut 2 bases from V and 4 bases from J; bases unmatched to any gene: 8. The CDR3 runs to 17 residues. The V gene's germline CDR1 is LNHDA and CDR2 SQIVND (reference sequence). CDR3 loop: CASSISIASGSYNEQFF. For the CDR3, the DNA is TGTGCCAGTAGTATAAGTATCGCTAGCGGGAGTTACAATGAGCAGTTCTTC.

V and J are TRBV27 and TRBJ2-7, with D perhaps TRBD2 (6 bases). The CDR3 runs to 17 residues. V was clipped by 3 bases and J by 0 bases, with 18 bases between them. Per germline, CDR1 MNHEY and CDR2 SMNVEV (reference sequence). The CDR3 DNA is TGTGCCAGCAGTTTGGTAGGAGGGTTCCCCATCTCCTACGAGCAGTACTTC. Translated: CASSLVGGFPISYEQYF.

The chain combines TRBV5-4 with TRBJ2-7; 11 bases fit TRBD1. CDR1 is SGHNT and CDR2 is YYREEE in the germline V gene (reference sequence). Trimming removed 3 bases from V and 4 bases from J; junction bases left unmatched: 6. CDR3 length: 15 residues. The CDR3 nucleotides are TGTGCCAGCAGCTCGTGGACAGGGGGCTTTTACGAGCAGTACTTC. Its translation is CASSSWTGGFYEQYF.

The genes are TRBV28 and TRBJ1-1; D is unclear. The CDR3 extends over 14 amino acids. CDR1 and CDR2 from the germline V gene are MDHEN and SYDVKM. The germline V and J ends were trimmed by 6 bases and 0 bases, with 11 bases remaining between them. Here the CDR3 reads CASRLPGVNTEAFF. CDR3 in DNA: TGTGCCAGCAGGCTCCCCGGAGTGAACACTGAAGCTTTCTTT.